A single sample is the source of the 20 T cell receptor beta chains below, sequenced in a study of cytomegalovirus exposure and HLA in healthy donors. Researchers ran the PCR with 60 Vbeta and 13 Jbeta primers. Sequencing was performed with immunoSEQ multiplex PCR; in TCRdb, only in-frame clones are kept and a portion is missing. The sample holds 150,000 to 200,000 clones. The sequenced sample was PBMCs. These receptor sequences come from a woman younger than 30 in good health and CMV-seropositive.

The chain uses TRBV19 and TRBJ2-5, with a possible D match to TRBD2 (5 bases). Trimming took off 4 bases at V and 7 bases at J, with 19 bases between the two ends. The CDR3 has 15 amino acids. The germline V gene encodes CDR1 LNHDA and CDR2 SQIVND (reference sequence). The CDR3 DNA sequence: TGTGCCAGTAGTAGGCCGGACTCTTCCACTCGGACCCAGTACTTC. It yields the protein CASSRPDSSTRTQYF.

V usage is TRBV27 and J usage is TRBJ1-3; possibly TRBD1 for D (5 bases). The ends were cut back, 4 bases at V and 9 bases at J, with 16 bases in the middle. This CDR3 comprises 14 residues. From germline, CDR1 is MNHEY and CDR2 SMNVEV (reference sequence). For the CDR3, the DNA is TGTGCCAGCAGTTCTCGATTGGGGCGGAGCACCATATATTTT. Amino acids: CASSSRLGRSTIYF.

The CDR3 reads CASSPPGVSTEAFF. CDR3 in DNA: TGTGCCAGCAGTCCCCCAGGGGTCAGCACTGAAGCTTTCTTT. The chain employs TRBV27 and TRBJ1-1; a weak D match, TRBD1 (6 bases). The CDR3 consists of 14 residues. Trimming cost V 5 bases and J 4 bases, with 14 bases left between them. Germline-derived CDR1 and CDR2 are MNHEY and SMNVEV (reference sequence).

This chain links TRBV6-6 with TRBJ1-2; TRBD1 matches at 9 bases. V gave up 5 bases and J gave up 5 bases; unmatched junction bases: 9. CDR1 MNHNY and CDR2 SVGAGI come from the germline V gene (reference sequence). The CDR3 spans 15 residues. The CDR3 DNA is TGTGCCAGCAGTCCCGCCGGGACAGGGTCTTATGGCTACACCTTC. As protein: CASSPAGTGSYGYTF.

The genes are TRBV2 and TRBJ1-2; D unclear. Per the germline V gene, CDR1 is SNHLY and CDR2 is FYNNEI. CDR3 length: 13 residues. Trimming removed 4 bases at V and 4 bases at J, with 10 bases between. CDR3 nucleotide sequence: TGTGCCAGCAGTGGAGGGTCGGGCTATGGCTACACCTTC. This sequence encodes CASSGGSGYGYTF.

The V call is TRBV30, the J call TRBJ1-4, with D maybe TRBD1 (5 bases). Per germline, CDR1 GTSNPN and CDR2 SVGIG (reference sequence). The ends were cut back, 0 bases at V and 7 bases at J, with 12 bases in the middle. The CDR3 runs 14 residues. The DNA for the CDR3 is TGTGCCTGGAGTGTATCTGGGAGGGGTGAAAAACTGTTTTTT. As protein: CAWSVSGRGEKLFF.

The V call is TRBV5-6, the J call TRBJ1-1, with TRBD1 identical over 8 bases. Trimming cost V 4 bases and J 1 base; bases outside gene matches: 3. CDR1 is SGHDT and CDR2 is YYEEEE in the germline V gene. The CDR3 has 14 residues. The CDR3 DNA reads TGTGCCAGCAGCCGGGACAGGCGGAACACTGAAGCTTTCTTT. It specifies CASSRDRRNTEAFF.

The CDR3 region has the DNA TGTGCCATCAGGGAAAGCGGGAGTCTCGCAGATACGCAGTATTTT. This codes for CAIRESGSLADTQYF. This sequence joins TRBV10-3 and TRBJ2-3; 8 nucleotides line up with TRBD2. This CDR3 comprises 15 residues. Germline lookup yields CDR1 ENHRY and CDR2 SYGVKD. Trimming removed 6 bases from V and 4 bases from J; junction bases left unmatched: 9.

CDR3 DNA sequence: TGTGCCAGCAAAAGCCATCTAGCGGGATCGCTGGAGCAGTACTTC. Encoded protein: CASKSHLAGSLEQYF. J is TRBJ2-7 and V is TRBV5-5; 9 bases fit TRBD2. Germline loops: CDR1 SGHKS, CDR2 YYEKEE (reference sequence). The CDR3 length is 15 residues. V dropped 6 bases and J dropped 7; count of bases not matched to a gene: 14.

The chain employs TRBV7-9 and TRBJ1-1; D may be TRBD1 (6 bases). Trimming took off 1 base at V and 4 bases at J, with 10 bases between the two ends. The CDR3 runs to 14 residues. Looked up from germline, CDR1 is SEHNR and CDR2 is FQNEAQ (reference sequence). The CDR3 coding sequence is TGTGCCAGCAGCTTAGAGGGGGTGGGCACTGAAGCTTTCTTT. Translation gives CASSLEGVGTEAFF.

This chain uses TRBV2 with TRBJ1-3, with D unclear. From germline, CDR1 is SNHLY and CDR2 FYNNEI. There are 14 residues in the CDR3. V lost 3 bases and J 4 bases, leaving 10 bases between the germline ends. This CDR3 reads CASSDRFSGNTIYF. The CDR3 region has the DNA TGTGCCAGCAGTGACAGGTTTTCGGGAAACACCATATATTTT.

The rearrangement joins TRBV19 to TRBJ1-5; D gene uncertain. The CDR3 is 15 amino acids. The germline V and J ends were trimmed by 0 bases and 1 base, with 7 bases remaining between them. The V gene's germline CDR1 is LNHDA and CDR2 SQIVND (reference sequence). The CDR3 is CASSIDWESNQPQHF. The DNA of the CDR3 is TGTGCCAGTAGTATAGACTGGGAGAGCAATCAGCCCCAGCATTTT.

J is TRBJ2-7 and V is TRBV6-5, with D perhaps matching TRBD1 (5 bases). Germline V CDR1 and CDR2: MNHEY, SVGAGI. The CDR3 loop spans 15 amino acids. Trimming cost V 5 bases and J 0 bases, with 14 bases left between them. The CDR3 is CASSGPRDSSYEQYF. The CDR3 DNA sequence: TGTGCCAGCAGTGGCCCCAGGGATTCCTCCTACGAGCAGTACTTC.

CDR3 in DNA: TGTGCCAGCAGCTCCAGACCCCGGGACAGCGAGCAGTTCTTC. Amino acids: CASSSRPRDSEQFF. The chain links TRBV7-2 to TRBJ2-1; 7 bases map to TRBD1. CDR1 and CDR2 from the germline V gene are SGHTA and FQGNSA. V trimming: 4 bases; J trimming: 10 bases; junction bases outside the gene matches: 10. The CDR3 is 14 residues long.

The rearrangement joins TRBV5-1 to TRBJ2-3; D might be TRBD2 (6 bases). The germline gives CDR1 SGHRS, CDR2 YFSETQ. With 0 bases removed from V and 2 bases from J, the gap between germline ends came to 7 bases. This CDR3 has 14 amino acids. CDR3 nucleotides: TGCGCCAGCAGCTTGGGACTAGACACAGATACGCAGTATTTT. Translation gives CASSLGLDTDTQYF. Full variable domain (outside the CDR3, taken from reference TRBV5-1 and TRBJ2-3): KAGVTQTPRYLIKTRGQQVTLSCSPISGHRSVSWYQQTPGQGLQFLFEYFSETQRNKGNFPGRFSGRQFSNSRSEMNVSTLELGDSALYLCASSLGLDTDTQYFGPGTRLTVL.

The chain couples TRBV7-6 to TRBJ2-3, with a weak D call TRBD2 (5 bases). Between the trimmed V and J ends, which lost 1 base and 2 bases, there was a span of 10 bases. The CDR3 consists of 15 residues. Looked up from germline, CDR1 is SGHVS and CDR2 is FNYEAQ. Here the CDR3 DNA reads TGTGCCAGCAGCTTAGGTCCCCTAGCCACAGATACGCAGTATTTT. Encoded protein: CASSLGPLATDTQYF.

The rearrangement uses TRBV19 and TRBJ1-5; D is uncertain. V lost 5 bases and J lost 4, with 6 bases in between. Per the germline V gene, CDR1 is LNHDA and CDR2 is SQIVND (reference sequence). This CDR3 is built from 12 residues. CDR3 sequence reads: CASSGRNQPQHF. For the CDR3, the DNA is TGTGCCAGTAGTGGCCGAAATCAGCCCCAGCATTTT.

The J gene is TRBJ2-3, the V gene TRBV7-9, with 10 positions matching TRBD2. The ends lost 5 bases at V and 2 bases at J; junction bases unmatched: 7. Germline V lookup: CDR1 SEHNR, CDR2 FQNEAQ (reference sequence). There are 16 residues in the CDR3. CDR3 amino acids: CASSPLAGGLTDTQYF. CDR3 sequence (DNA): TGTGCCAGCAGCCCATTAGCGGGGGGCCTCACAGATACGCAGTATTTT.

The genes are TRBV5-4 and TRBJ1-1, with 7 positions matching TRBD1. The V gene's germline CDR1 is SGHNT and CDR2 YYREEE (reference sequence). This CDR3 is 14 amino acids long. After removal of 3 bases from V and 4 bases from J, the junction contained 6 bases not matched to a gene. CDR3 DNA sequence: TGTGCCAGCAGCTCGACAGGGAATGTCACTGAAGCTTTCTTT. Translation gives CASSSTGNVTEAFF.

The CDR3 is CASSFYSDTQYF. Written as DNA, the CDR3 is TGTGCCAGCAGCTTCTACTCAGATACGCAGTATTTT. This chain connects TRBV9 to TRBJ2-3; D remains ambiguous. This CDR3 is 12 amino acids long. Germline lookup yields CDR1 SGDLS and CDR2 YYNGEE. Deletions cut 4 bases from V and 4 bases from J, with 7 bases between.